These 17 T cell receptor beta chains share one sample of origin, sequenced in a study of shared clonotypes between healthy human individuals. The assay was immunoSEQ multiplex PCR, and TCRdb's table has in-frame clones only and misses some. The sample lists about 2 million clones; 85% to 95% were seen once. What was sequenced was naive CD4+ T cells sorted from blood. Subset specified: CD45RA+ positively selected. The receptors were sampled from a man between 18 and 35 years old in good health.

This rearrangement joins TRBV5-6 to TRBJ2-7; perhaps D is TRBD1 or TRBD2 (6 bases each). The length of the CDR3 is 16 residues. Germline V gene sequence: CDR1 SGHDT, CDR2 YYEEEE. The germline V and J ends were trimmed by 3 bases and 1 base, with 17 bases remaining between them. This CDR3 reads CASSWGWRGASYEQYF. As DNA, the CDR3 is TGTGCCAGCAGCTGGGGCTGGAGGGGGGCGTCCTACGAGCAGTACTTC. Based on the CDR3 plus reference TRBV5-6 and TRBJ2-7, the full variable domain is DAGVTQSPTHLIKTRGQQVTLRCSPKSGHDTVSWYQQALGQGPQFIFQYYEEEERQRGNFPDRFSGHQFPNYSSELNVNALLLGDSALYLCASSWGWRGASYEQYFGPGTRLTVT.

Worth noting for this clone: This sample also contains other DNA sequences that code for the same CDR3. V gene TRBV2 combines with J gene TRBJ1-6; D remains ambiguous. Germline assignment: CDR1 SNHLY and CDR2 FYNNEI. The length of the CDR3 is 15 residues. Trimming removed 5 bases at V and 0 bases at J, with 8 bases between. The CDR3 DNA reads as TGTGCCAGCAGTTTGGAGAGCTCCTATAATTCACCCCTCCACTTT. It encodes CASSLESSYNSPLHF.

With regard to this clone: The same CDR3 is also encoded by other DNA sequences in this sample. The CDR3 DNA sequence: TGTGCCAGCAGTTACCCCGGAGGAAACTATGGCTACACCTTC. Its translation: CASSYPGGNYGYTF. The chain recombines TRBV6-6 with TRBJ1-2, with D uncertain. The V end lost 2 bases, the J end lost 2 bases, and 9 bases lay between the germline ends. CDR1 MNHNY and CDR2 SVGAGI come from the germline V gene (reference sequence). The CDR3 has 14 amino acids.

The chain carries TRBV2 and TRBJ1-5; the D gene is possibly TRBD1 (6 bases). The germline gives CDR1 SNHLY, CDR2 FYNNEI. The CDR3 spans 15 residues. Trimming pared 0 bases from V and 4 bases from J, leaving 10 bases between. CDR3: CASSEAGGGNQPQHF. The CDR3 DNA sequence: TGTGCCAGCAGTGAAGCTGGAGGGGGAAATCAGCCCCAGCATTTT.

V is TRBV30 and J is TRBJ1-2; a possible D gene is TRBD1 (5 bases). Germline V gives CDR1 GTSNPN, CDR2 SVGIG (reference sequence). The CDR3 is made up of 12 amino acids. V lost 1 base to trimming and J lost 8 bases, with 11 bases between them. CDR3 region: CAWSAGNRGYTF. CDR3 DNA: TGTGCCTGGAGTGCAGGGAACCGGGGCTACACCTTC.

With respect to this clone: Its ends do not fully match the called genes, so a read error is possible. The chain is built from TRBV13 and TRBJ2-1; weak D call: TRBD2 (5 bases). The CDR3 spans 16 residues. Germline V CDR1 and CDR2: PRHDT, FYEKMQ (reference sequence). As DNA, the CDR3 is TGTGCCAGCAGCTCCCCCGGACTCACCCTTTACAGTGAGCAGTTCTTC. Its translation is CASSSPGLTLYSEQFF.

This clone was counted once. A read error is possible here, since a much larger clone lies one base away. V gene TRBV6-1 combines with J gene TRBJ1-2, with D perhaps matching TRBD1 (5 bases). The CDR3 runs 14 residues. Germline-derived CDR1 and CDR2 are MNHNS and SASEGT. V was pared by 2 bases and J by 4 bases, with 11 bases between. This CDR3 reads CASSEIQGGYGYTF. DNA for the CDR3: TGTGCCAGCAGTGAAATTCAGGGTGGCTATGGCTACACCTTC.

V usage is TRBV5-1 and J usage is TRBJ1-3; D is uncertain. Germline V CDR1 and CDR2: SGHRS, YFSETQ. The CDR3 runs 15 residues. Trimming left V 4 bases short and J 0 bases short, with 11 bases between. Written as DNA, the CDR3 is TGCGCCAGCAGCGATTCAAAGAGCTCTGGAAACACCATATATTTT. It specifies CASSDSKSSGNTIYF.

This sequence joins TRBV6-4 and TRBJ2-7; 9 bases map to TRBD1. The CDR3 spans 13 residues. V dropped 7 bases and J dropped 6; count of bases not matched to a gene: 7. CDR1 MRHNA and CDR2 SNTAGT come from the germline V gene. The CDR3 nucleotides read TGTGCCAGCACCGGGACAGGGAAGGGCGAGCAGTACTTC. Translation: CASTGTGKGEQYF.

The chain links TRBV6-5 to TRBJ1-2; 8 positions agree with TRBD1. The CDR3 has 14 amino acids. J gave up 4 bases and V 8 bases, and 9 bases lay outside the gene matches. Germline V gives CDR1 MNHEY, CDR2 SVGAGI. This CDR3 is CASAGTGLSYGYTF. The CDR3 bases are TGTGCCAGCGCCGGGACAGGTCTGTCCTATGGCTACACCTTC.

The V call is TRBV7-9, the J call TRBJ1-5; tentative D call: TRBD1 (5 bases). The germline gives CDR1 SEHNR, CDR2 FQNEAQ (reference sequence). V was clipped by 6 bases and J by 6 bases, with 18 bases between them. The CDR3 spans 15 residues. CDR3 nucleotides: TGTGCCAGCAGTAGGGACCGAGTCACGGGTCAGCCCCAGCATTTT. Translation gives CASSRDRVTGQPQHF.

The chain recombines TRBV28 with TRBJ2-4, with 9 bases aligning to TRBD1. CDR3 length: 17 amino acids. J gave up 2 bases and V 8 bases, and 13 bases lay outside the gene matches. Germline V gives CDR1 MDHEN, CDR2 SYDVKM. As DNA, the CDR3 is TGTGCCAGCTCTTCCCCCGGGACAGGGCTGACCAAAAACATTCAGTACTTC. This translates into CASSSPGTGLTKNIQYF. Complete variable domain (other parts from reference TRBV28 and TRBJ2-4): DVKVTQSSRYLVKRTGEKVFLECVQDMDHENMFWYRQDPGLGLRLIYFSYDVKMKEKGDIPEGYSVSREKKERFSLILESASTNQTSMYLCASSSPGTGLTKNIQYFGAGTRLSVL.

In its sample, this clone was seen once. The chain carries TRBV5-8 and TRBJ1-5; D not resolved. Germline V gene data show CDR1 as SGHTS and CDR2 as YDEGEE. The CDR3 is made up of 17 amino acids. V gave up 0 bases and J gave up 4 bases, with 17 bases separating them. For the CDR3, the DNA is TGTGCCAGCAGCTTGGCCTGGGCGGGAGACACGAATCAGCCCCAGCATTTT. Its protein product is CASSLAWAGDTNQPQHF. Variable domain in full (rest from reference TRBV5-8 and TRBJ1-5): EAGVTQSPTHLIKTRGQQATLRCSPISGHTSVYWYQQALGLGLQFLLWYDEGEERNRGNFPPRFSGRQFPNYSSELNVNALELEDSALYLCASSLAWAGDTNQPQHFGDGTRLSIL.

This chain uses TRBV5-6 with TRBJ2-7; D is unresolved. The length of the CDR3 is 15 residues. V lost 0 bases, J lost 7 bases, and 17 bases lay in between. CDR1 SGHDT and CDR2 YYEEEE come from the germline V gene. CDR3 protein: CASSLESGHLGEQYF. CDR3 sequence (DNA): TGTGCCAGCAGCTTGGAATCGGGCCATCTAGGAGAGCAGTACTTC.

The chain has TRBV2 and TRBJ2-7, with a tentative D call TRBD1 (6 bases). CDR3 length: 16 residues. Trimming took 1 base from V and 5 from J, leaving 18 bases between them. Germline V lookup: CDR1 SNHLY, CDR2 FYNNEI. The CDR3 region is CASSEVGYRVNNEQYF. The CDR3 coding sequence is TGTGCCAGCAGTGAAGTGGGATACAGGGTAAACAACGAGCAGTACTTC.

On this clone: Other DNA sequences in this specimen translate into the identical CDR3. The chain joins TRBV5-1 to TRBJ2-1; a weak D match, TRBD2 (6 bases). The V and J ends lost 0 bases and 5 bases respectively, with 9 bases between them. Germline loops: CDR1 SGHRS, CDR2 YFSETQ. There are 14 residues in the CDR3. CDR3 sequence: CASSLVGGNNEQFF. CDR3 in DNA: TGCGCCAGCAGCTTGGTTGGGGGGAACAATGAGCAGTTCTTC.

The J gene is TRBJ2-7, the V gene TRBV7-2; D ambiguous. Trimming left V 1 base short and J 2 bases short, with 12 bases between. The germline CDR1 and CDR2 sequences are SGHTA and FQGNSA. The CDR3 consists of 15 residues. The CDR3 region is CASSLVAVGAYEQYF. In DNA form, the CDR3 reads TGTGCCAGCAGCTTAGTGGCGGTTGGGGCCTACGAGCAGTACTTC.